This TCR beta chain comes out of a study of T cells after posttransplantation cyclophosphamide. Whole-study results and caveats: TRB overlap between skin or GI tissue T cells and blood was limited. TRB clonality was highly associated with recipient CMV seropositivity and reactivation. Donor-recipient repertoire similarity was low at 1-2 months, rising over year one.

A marrow graft followed busulfan-fludarabine conditioning, with cyclophosphamide on days +3 and +4. On this clone: What it binds is not known.

Sequencing used immunoSEQ multiplex PCR; TCRdb keeps in-frame clones, though not all of them. This table has 5,000 or so clones, about four fifths appearing once. This sample comprised PBMCs, obtained after allogeneic stem cell transplant with posttransplant cyclophosphamide. The clonotype comes from a male patient aged 45-60 years who received an allogeneic stem cell transplant from a related donor and was CMV-positive. Some T cells may be provided by the graft donor.

CDR3 coding DNA: TGCGCCAGCAGCTTCCGAGGGACTGCCCTCGACGAGCAGTACTTC. Encoded protein: CASSFRGTALDEQYF. The chain combines TRBV5-1 with TRBJ2-7; possible D gene TRBD2, 6 bases. Germline values: CDR1 SGHRS, CDR2 YFSETQ. The CDR3 is 15 amino acids. Trimming stripped 2 bases from V and 5 bases from J, with 17 bases between.